This TCR beta chain came from a study of shared clonotypes between healthy human individuals (dated by TCRdb to between 2020 and 2021). Background for the entire study: The cohort comprised two women and a few men aged 18 to 49 years. To estimate repertoire size and how much clonotypes are shared between individuals, the study performed deep sequencing of blood TCR repertoires from a handful of healthy adults. Between about 0.94 and 8.9 billion PBMCs per donor were obtained by leukapheresis. To increase sequencing depth and limit assay-specific biases, TCR repertoire library preparation and sequencing were carried out by different laboratories using diverse techniques. Per donor, three plates each were used for CD4 naive and CD4 memory, two for CD8 naive, and one for CD8 memory.

The cysteine opens and the phenylalanine closes a CDR3 of 13 amino acids. CDR3 DNA only is kept here, 39 bases in frame from base 1. V was cut back by 4 bases and J by 2 bases, leaving a gap of 8 bases between them. To note about this clone: Its antigen is still unknown. No base quality information exists; no much larger clone differs at one position.

TCR CDR3 regions were amplified from genomic DNA by multiplex PCR using the deep immunoSEQ assay. Genomic DNA extracted from each cell subset was distributed evenly over all wells of several immunoSEQ 96-well plates, and each plate served as one replicate. Each replicate PCR for sorted subsets received about 220 ng genomic DNA, equal to roughly 33,000 T cell genomes. Purified libraries were quantified with a Qubit 3.0 fluorometer, sized on a Bioanalyzer 2100, and re-quantified with the KAPA Library Quantification kit. Every immunoSEQ 96-well plate was sequenced on a separate single-read 150-cycle Illumina NextSeq 550 flow cell. Under the source paper's analysis protocol: Because the immunoSEQ output included only junctional sequences and no quality scores, the filtering could not be the same as the filtering used for full-length reads. Sequences were annotated with PyIR, a Python wrapper for IgBLAST v1.9, using IMGT germline references to assign V/J genes and CDR3. Reads with weak V/J assignments (E-value above 1e-6), missing CDR3, stop codons, out-of-frame junctions, or ambiguous translated residues were removed. V3J clonotypes were defined as sequences sharing the same inferred V gene, J gene, and CDR3 amino acid sequence. Percentage overlap between repertoires was computed as shared unique clonotypes divided by the size of the smaller repertoire. RTK rarefaction, the Chao1 estimator, and Recon v2.1 estimates of unobserved clonotypes were used to assess repertoire richness. For all TCRbeta clonotypes obtained by the gDNA method from a handful of donors, generation probabilities were computed with OLGA. TCRdb took this table from immuneACCESS and kept in-frame rearrangements with V and J called. Such tables lack part of the clones; where checked against another copy, unresolved V genes explain under half of the gap, and the rest is unexplained. That table furnishes V, J and clone size, whereas the DNA furnished D and trimming. In this sample the table shows around 2,000,000 clones, about 92% of which occur a single time. Of the sample, about 1.8% is held by the ten largest clones.

CD8 naive samples were obtained by positive selection for CCR7 among CD45RO-negative cells, yielding a CD45RA+CCR7+ population from which TemRA cells were excluded. The donors were healthy, HIV-negative adults who had no recently reported acute infections or vaccinations. Every donor was a Caucasian adult residing in Nashville, Tennessee, USA. After blood collection by leukapheresis, PBMCs were isolated using Ficoll-Histopaque density gradient centrifugation and then cryopreserved in the vapor phase of liquid nitrogen. Analytical flow cytometry was used to check the purity and quantity of each magnetically sorted T cell population. Genomic DNA was isolated from each sorted fraction and quantified by UV absorbance on a Nanodrop 2000c. Overall study outcomes, separate from this receptor: Sharing across several donors was observed for about 4.8% of naive CD4, 3% to 3.5% of naive CD8, roughly 2.4% of memory CD4, and 0.4% of memory CD8 clonotypes. Naive subsets generally had larger estimated clonotype richness than memory subsets. Pairwise subsampling led to the expectation that sequencing depth would affect the degree of clonotype sharing among donors. Because the study included only a small number of donors, the genetic and exposure-history diversity represented was limited. Sampling was restricted to blood, and TCR repertoires in tissues likely differ from the TCR repertoires found in blood. Compared with non-shared clonotypes, the clonotypes found in all four sorted-subset donors had higher generation probabilities. Even with the large sequencing depth, rarefaction of the sorted-subset datasets indicated that sequencing was incomplete.

Sequencing used naive CD8+ T cells from PBMCs. The intended sense of this specimen's cell subset or site label: CD45RA+CCR7+. This clonotype was sampled from a man between 18 and 29 years old in good health. Some clones in this sample may be carry-over from other donors' samples. This chain is built from TRBV23-1 and TRBJ1-1; the D gene is not confidently resolved. TRBV23-1 is marked as an open reading frame, function uncertain. The CDR3 region reads CASSPSYNTEAFF. The DNA sequence is TGCGCCAGCAGTCCCTCCTATAACACTGAAGCTTTCTTT.